These 5 T cell receptor beta chains share one sample of origin, sequenced in a study of OX40 agonist ivuxolimab in advanced cancers. Assay: immunoSEQ multiplex PCR; the TCRdb copy retains only in-frame clones and omits some. In the table there are roughly 140,000 clones, around 94% of which are singletons. The sequenced sample was CD4+ or CD8+ T cells sorted from blood, obtained in a trial of the OX40 agonist ivuxolimab. These receptors all stem from an adult with an advanced solid tumor such as melanoma, head and neck, liver or kidney cancer.

The rearrangement joins TRBV28 to TRBJ2-1; D is perhaps TRBD1 or TRBD2 (5 bases each). The CDR3 contains 13 residues. Germline V gene data show CDR1 as MDHEN and CDR2 as SYDVKM. Trimming cost V 8 bases and J 11 bases, with 19 bases left between them. The CDR3, as DNA: TGTGCCAGCCATTCATCCGGGGCCGGTCAGCAGTTCTTC. This translates into CASHSSGAGQQFF.

The V call is TRBV7-3, the J call TRBJ2-3, with 11 bases fitting TRBD2. The CDR3 is 14 amino acids. V lost 5 bases, J lost 4 bases, and 2 bases stayed unmatched. Per germline, CDR1 SGHTA and CDR2 FQGTGA. The CDR3 DNA reads as TGTGCCAGCAGCCCACTAGCGGGAGCAGATACGCAGTATTTT. It codes for CASSPLAGADTQYF.

The chain links TRBV6-1 to TRBJ1-1, with a possible D match to TRBD1 (5 bases). The CDR3 covers 17 residues. The germline V gene has CDR1 MNHNS and CDR2 SASEGT. Trimming shortened V by 4 bases and J by 0 bases, and 18 bases separated the two germline ends. The DNA of the CDR3 is TGTGCCAGCAGTGTTCAGGGTGGAAGGGCCTTGAACACTGAAGCTTTCTTT. Amino acids: CASSVQGGRALNTEAFF.

The chain joins TRBV19 to TRBJ2-3; D is undetermined. The ends were cut back, 1 base at V and 6 bases at J, with 17 bases in the middle. CDR1 LNHDA and CDR2 SQIVND come from the germline V gene (reference sequence). The CDR3 sequence is 16 residues long. CDR3 sequence (DNA): TGTGCCAGTAGTATAGTCCGGGCGACACCAGTCGATACGCAGTATTTT. Protein: CASSIVRATPVDTQYF. The full variable domain, with the rest looked up from reference TRBV19 and TRBJ2-3, is DGGITQSPKYLFRKEGQNVTLSCEQNLNHDAMYWYRQDPGQGLRLIYYSQIVNDFQKGDIAEGYSVSREKKESFPLTVTSAQKNPTAFYLCASSIVRATPVDTQYFGPGTRLTVL.

V is TRBV7-9 and J is TRBJ1-4; D is undetermined. The germline CDR1 and CDR2 sequences are SEHNR and FQNEAQ (reference sequence). V was shortened by 5 bases and J by 5 bases, with 21 bases between the two germline ends. CDR3 length: 17 residues. CDR3 region: CASSQPKRGGPNEKLFF. The CDR3 DNA reads as TGTGCCAGCAGCCAACCGAAACGTGGTGGCCCGAATGAAAAACTGTTTTTT.